These 20 T cell receptor beta chains were sequenced from one sample in a study of T cell responses to AZD1222 COVID-19 vaccine. Sequencing used immunoSEQ multiplex PCR; TCRdb keeps in-frame clones, though not all of them. The repertoire holds under 70,000 clones, about 70% seen once, with around 15% in the top ten. The sample was peripheral blood, taken on day 0 of AZD1222 vaccination. All receptors come from an adult in good health.

The CDR3 sequence: CASMYRGYTEAFF. The CDR3 DNA reads as TGTGCCAGCATGTACAGGGGGTACACTGAAGCTTTCTTT. This chain uses TRBV6-5 with TRBJ1-1; TRBD1 matches 8 bases. CDR1 and CDR2 (germline): MNHEY, SVGAGI. Germline trimming cut 7 bases from V and 3 bases from J; bases unmatched to any gene: 4. The CDR3 is made up of 13 amino acids.

The chain has TRBV11-2 and TRBJ2-4; D is unresolved. The V and J ends lost 5 bases and 0 bases respectively, with 14 bases between them. This CDR3 spans 16 amino acids. Germline-derived CDR1 and CDR2 are SGHAT and FQNNGV. CDR3 bases: TGTGCCAGCAGCCAAGGGTGGCAAGAAGCCAAAAACATTCAGTACTTC. It translates to CASSQGWQEAKNIQYF.

The genes are TRBV10-2 and TRBJ1-1; D ambiguous. V lost 8 bases, J lost 1 base, and 11 bases lay in between. This CDR3 has 13 residues. CDR1 is WSHSY, CDR2 SAAADI, per germline. The CDR3 is CASFRASNTEAFF. The CDR3 bases are TGCGCCAGCTTCCGGGCTTCGAACACTGAAGCTTTCTTT.

This clone was recorded once. This chain joins TRBV4-2 and TRBJ2-5, with D possibly matching TRBD2 (6 bases). Trimming shortened V by 0 bases and J by 0 bases, and 11 bases separated the two germline ends. There are 16 residues in the CDR3. Germline V CDR1 and CDR2: LGHNA, YNFKEQ. The DNA of the CDR3 is TGTGCCAGCAGCCAAGATGCCGGGGGTTACCAAGAGACCCAGTACTTC. Amino acids: CASSQDAGGYQETQYF.

This chain links TRBV30 with TRBJ2-7, with D perhaps TRBD2 (5 bases). V lost 5 bases, J lost 1 base, and 12 bases lay in between. The CDR3 consists of 13 residues. The germline V gene encodes CDR1 GTSNPN and CDR2 SVGIG (reference sequence). CDR3 nucleotides: TGTGCCTGGGAGAGCGGCTTTTCCTACGAGCAGTACTTC. Its translation: CAWESGFSYEQYF. The full variable domain, rest sourced from reference TRBV30 and TRBJ2-7, is SQTIHQWPATLVQPVGSPLSLECTVEGTSNPNLYWYRQAAGRGLQLLFYSVGIGQISSEVPQNLSASRPQDRQFILSSKKLLLSDSGFYLCAWESGFSYEQYFGPGTRLTVT.

The chain couples TRBV5-5 to TRBJ1-1; D ambiguous. The V gene lost 1 base and the J gene lost 5 bases, with 12 bases spanning the gap. The V gene's germline CDR1 is SGHKS and CDR2 YYEKEE (reference sequence). The CDR3 sequence is 14 residues long. The CDR3 is CASSLTTRATEAFF. CDR3 bases: TGTGCCAGCAGCTTGACCACCCGGGCAACTGAAGCTTTCTTT.

The chain uses TRBV7-9 and TRBJ1-6; D remains unclear. Germline lookup yields CDR1 SEHNR and CDR2 FQNEAQ (reference sequence). The ends were cut back, 3 bases at V and 11 bases at J, with 14 bases in the middle. The CDR3 spans 14 residues. CDR3 bases: TGTGCCAGCAGCTTTGACGCGATGCTGGCACCCCTCCACTTT. Translating gives CASSFDAMLAPLHF.

The V gene is TRBV7-6, the J gene TRBJ2-2; no definite D call. The V end was cut by 5 bases, the J end by 1 base, with 17 bases between. The CDR3 totals 17 residues. The germline V gene encodes CDR1 SGHVS and CDR2 FNYEAQ. The CDR3 DNA follows: TGTGCCAGCAGCCCCAGACCTAGTTCCGGGAACACCGGGGAGCTGTTTTTT. Its protein product is CASSPRPSSGNTGELFF.

This clone has only one observation. This chain joins TRBV6-5 and TRBJ2-2, with unresolved D. The V end was cut by 2 bases, the J end by 6 bases, with 4 bases between. Germline V CDR1 and CDR2: MNHEY, SVGAGI. The CDR3 is 12 amino acids. The CDR3 DNA reads TGTGCCAGCAGTTACCCACCCGGGGAGCTGTTTTTT. It codes for CASSYPPGELFF.

This clone was recorded a few times. The chain has TRBV5-6 and TRBJ2-2; no firm D call. The CDR3 runs to 12 residues. Trimming stripped 5 bases from V and 5 bases from J, with 7 bases between. CDR1 is SGHDT and CDR2 is YYEEEE in the germline V gene. The CDR3 nucleotides are TGTGCCAGCAGTTCAGATACCGGGGAGCTGTTTTTT. It codes for CASSSDTGELFF.

The chain is built from TRBV2 and TRBJ2-7; D gene uncertain. The CDR3 sequence is 11 residues long. The V gene lost 4 bases and the J gene lost 4 bases, with 5 bases spanning the gap. Germline V CDR1 and CDR2: SNHLY, FYNNEI. The CDR3 bases are TGTGCCAGCAGTGTTCTGTACGAGCAGTACTTC. Translated, it gives CASSVLYEQYF.

The chain recombines TRBV18 with TRBJ1-6; tentative D call: TRBD1 (5 bases). The CDR3 is 15 residues long. From germline, CDR1 is KGHSH and CDR2 LQKENI. The V end lost 2 bases, the J end lost 8 bases, and 13 bases lay between the germline ends. CDR3 amino acids: CASSPNGARDSPLHF. CDR3 DNA: TGTGCCAGCTCACCAAACGGGGCTAGGGATTCACCCCTCCACTTT.

This clone turned up a few times. The chain uses TRBV19 and TRBJ1-1; TRBD1 is a possible D gene (6 bases). Germline assignment: CDR1 LNHDA and CDR2 SQIVND (reference sequence). Trimming shortened V by 11 bases and J by 3 bases, and 19 bases separated the two germline ends. CDR3 length equals 14 residues. The CDR3 DNA is TGTGCCTCCCAGAGGGGGGCCGGGGACACTGAAGCTTTCTTT. This codes for CASQRGAGDTEAFF.

The V and J genes are TRBV6-5 and TRBJ1-1; 7 bases agree with TRBD1. The V segment lost 0 bases and the J segment 1 base; nucleotides outside the gene matches: 2. Germline loops: CDR1 MNHEY, CDR2 SVGAGI. The CDR3 extends over 15 amino acids. CDR3 amino acids: CASSYSGTENTEAFF. Written as DNA, the CDR3 is TGTGCCAGCAGTTACTCAGGGACAGAGAACACTGAAGCTTTCTTT.

This rearrangement joins TRBV6-5 to TRBJ1-2, with 7 bases fitting TRBD1. The V segment lost 0 bases and the J segment 4 bases; nucleotides outside the gene matches: 8. Per germline, CDR1 MNHEY and CDR2 SVGAGI. This CDR3 region has 16 residues. CDR3 loop: CASSYSRTGGGYGYTF. CDR3 bases: TGTGCCAGCAGTTACTCCCGGACAGGAGGTGGCTATGGCTACACCTTC.

V and J are TRBV5-6 and TRBJ2-7; D is uncertain. V was cut by 1 base and J by 4 bases, with 9 bases left in between. The CDR3 is made up of 13 amino acids. Germline V CDR1 and CDR2: SGHDT, YYEEEE. The CDR3 nucleotides are TGTGCCAGCAGCTTGACATACCCTTACGAGCAGTACTTC. The encoded protein is CASSLTYPYEQYF.

This clone was seen only once. J is TRBJ1-1 and V is TRBV2; D gene unclear. The V gene's germline CDR1 is SNHLY and CDR2 FYNNEI. The CDR3 runs 13 residues. The germline V and J ends were trimmed by 6 bases and 0 bases, with 8 bases remaining between them. DNA for the CDR3: TGTGCCAGCAGGGTTTCGGTGAACACTGAAGCTTTCTTT. Translating it yields CASRVSVNTEAFF.

This clone was seen a single time. The rearrangement links TRBV5-6 to TRBJ2-1; perhaps TRBD2 as D (6 bases). The CDR3 extends over 13 amino acids. Trimming cost V 6 bases and J 8 bases, with 15 bases left between them. Germline CDR1 reads SGHDT; CDR2 reads YYEEEE. The CDR3 protein is CASIRTPSDEQFF. CDR3 nucleotides: TGTGCCAGCATCCGGACCCCTAGCGATGAGCAGTTCTTC.

The V gene is TRBV6-5, the J gene TRBJ1-5; 9 bases are a match to TRBD1. CDR3 length: 15 residues. Looked up from germline, CDR1 is MNHEY and CDR2 is SVGAGI. Losses at the gene ends were 5 bases for V and 6 bases for J; bases not matched to a gene: 8. CDR3 sequence: CASSPGQGGSQPQHF. The CDR3 DNA reads TGTGCCAGCAGTCCGGGACAGGGAGGTAGTCAGCCCCAGCATTTT.

This sequence joins TRBV30 and TRBJ1-1; D not certain. The CDR3 covers 13 residues. V lost 0 bases to trimming and J lost 0 bases, with 5 bases between them. Germline V gives CDR1 GTSNPN, CDR2 SVGIG (reference sequence). CDR3 coding DNA: TGTGCCTGGAGTGTAGACGTGAACACTGAAGCTTTCTTT. This codes for CAWSVDVNTEAFF.